This record concerns one T cell receptor beta chain sequence. Its antigen remains unidentified. This sample is drawn from a study of glioma-infiltrating T cells. Study-level results: Very few CDR3 sequences were shared between tissue and blood. Tissue-blood divergence was below expectation in non-neoplastic patients, above in gliomas.

Using RNA template, CDR3s of TCR alpha and beta were amplified with iRepertoire arm-PCR. TCRdb processed the multiplex PCR reads anew with MiXCR; each CDR3 protein has one entry. Counted here are under 150,000 distinct CDR3 sequences, approximately 39% occurring once; the ten biggest clones make up roughly a fifth. V trimming: 3 bases; J trimming: 4 bases; junction bases outside the gene matches: 11. This CDR3 has 17 residues. Germline CDR1 reads LGHNA; CDR2 reads YNFKEQ. This receptor was taken from a human donor with low-grade glioma or glioblastoma, undergoing nonglioma brain surgery, or in good health (not recorded which). This sequence joins TRBV4-2 and TRBJ2-3; TRBD2 matches 9 bases. Sequencing was performed on glioma tissue, nonneoplastic brain tissue, or PBMCs (not recorded which). For the CDR3, the DNA is TGTGCCAGCAGCCAGGACCCGGGACTAGCATTTTCAGATACGCAGTATTTT. Translation: CASSQDPGLAFSDTQYF.